The source of this TCR beta chain is a study of blood T cell repertoires in COVID-19. For the study at large: Acute and convalescent COVID-19 samples came from the United States, Italy and Spain.

Original processing notes: Quantification of nucleated cells was approximated via reference gene primer amplification. Libraries were prepared by immunoSEQ multiplex PCR; TCRdb keeps only in-frame clonotypes and omits some of them. V and J calls and clone size are given by that table; D and trimming were obtained from the DNA. The sample contains roughly 200,000 clones, approximately 84% of which appear only once. Trimming cost V 5 bases and J 5 bases; bases outside gene matches: 6. Looked up from germline, CDR1 is MDHEN and CDR2 is SYDVKM. The CDR3 contains 15 residues. This clone was counted once. The sample was peripheral blood. This TCR derives from a woman in her 70s with active or convalescent COVID-19. The rearrangement links TRBV28 to TRBJ1-5; TRBD1 matches 10 bases. The CDR3 sequence is CASSKPDRGHQPQHF. CDR3 coding DNA: TGTGCCAGCAGTAAACCCGACAGGGGGCATCAGCCCCAGCATTTT.